This T cell receptor (beta chain) is from a study of CD8 T cells in ankylosing spondylitis. General study points: A TCR beta motif made of 7 to 9 highly homologous variants seemed typical of ankylosing spondylitis blood. In the blood and synovial fluid of reactive arthritis, some motif variants had been previously reported.

This clonotype was counted ten times or more. Its antigen is still unknown. Germline assignment: CDR1 SGHKS and CDR2 YYEKEE (reference sequence). V gave up 0 bases and J gave up 4 bases, with 11 bases separating them. The CDR3 is 15 amino acids. Each CDR3 protein gets one entry after TCRdb re-called the 5' RACE reads with MiXCR. Altogether 200,000 or so distinct CDR3 sequences are present, approximately 13% being singletons, with the ten largest covering 9.5% to 12%. Sequenced material: blood, either unsorted or a sorted T cell fraction (not recorded which). This sequence was found in a female donor with ankylosing spondylitis or in good health (not recorded which). This rearrangement joins TRBV5-5 to TRBJ1-5; D is uncertain. CDR3 in amino acids: CASSLVPETNQPQHF. The CDR3 DNA reads TGTGCCAGCAGCTTGGTTCCAGAAACAAATCAGCCCCAGCATTTT.